This paragraph covers one TCR beta chain sequence. These data belong to a study of regulatory T cells in long-lasting Graves disease. Both iRepertoire HTBI primers and Arm-PCR of CDR3 regions were used to build the TCR beta libraries. One entry per CDR3 protein results from TCRdb running MiXCR on the multiplex PCR reads. The sample contains fewer than 650,000 distinct CDR3 sequences, 15% to 20% of which appear only once. This CDR3 spans 20 amino acids. With 4 bases clipped from V and 0 bases from J, the junction kept 17 bases outside the gene matches. In germline, CDR1 is MNHEY, CDR2 SMNVEV (reference sequence). The time point: newly diagnosed GD, antithyroid drugs for less than 3 months. From RNA extracted from PBMCs, the TCR library was made. These data were likewise used in another study, on T cells in Graves' hyperthyroidism and ophthalmopathy.

This clonotype was obtained from a man younger than 35 with Graves disease. The source was peripheral blood mononuclear cells (PBMCs), collected at new diagnosis, from a patient treated with antithyroid drugs. The chain recombines TRBV27 with TRBJ1-5; 8 nucleotides align to TRBD1. The CDR3 nucleotides read TGTGCCAGCAGTTGTGTCGACAGGGGCCAGCAACGGTATAGCAATCAGCCCCAGCATTTT. Encoded protein: CASSCVDRGQQRYSNQPQHF.